This entry lists 12 T cell receptor beta chains sequenced from one sample in a study of OX40 agonist ivuxolimab in advanced cancers. Profiled with immunoSEQ multiplex PCR; TCRdb holds only in-frame clones, not every one. The repertoire holds some 130,000 clones, with approximately 90% as singletons. Source: CD4+ or CD8+ T cells sorted from blood, taken in a trial of the OX40 agonist ivuxolimab. Receptors originate from an adult with an advanced solid tumor such as melanoma, head and neck, liver or kidney cancer.

The CDR3 sequence: CASSEGGNLAKNIQYF. The CDR3 DNA reads as TGTGCCAGCAGTGAAGGCGGCAACCTAGCCAAAAACATTCAGTACTTC. The chain joins TRBV6-1 to TRBJ2-4; no definite D call. Trimming took off 1 base at V and 0 bases at J, with 10 bases between the two ends. Per germline, CDR1 MNHNS and CDR2 SASEGT. This CDR3 is 16 amino acids long.

In its sample, this clone was seen once. This chain uses TRBV12-1 with TRBJ2-1; the table assigns TRBD2, which was not confirmed against the DNA. TRBV12-1 counts as a pseudogene. This CDR3 spans 15 amino acids. The CDR3 region has the DNA TGTGCCAGCAGCTTTGGACTAGGAGGCTGCAATGAGCAGTTCTTC. Protein: CASSFGLGGCNEQFF.

The chain combines TRBV19 with TRBJ1-2, with D unclear. V lost 2 bases and J lost 5, with 9 bases in between. Germline-derived CDR1 and CDR2 are LNHDA and SQIVND (reference sequence). The CDR3 sequence is 13 residues long. The CDR3 coding sequence is TGTGCCAGTAGTATAAACAGCGGGTATGGCTACACCTTC. The encoded protein is CASSINSGYGYTF.

The chain carries TRBV5-6 and TRBJ1-4, with TRBD1 as a possible D gene (6 bases). Germline CDR1 and CDR2: SGHDT and YYEEEE. Trimming cost V 3 bases and J 0 bases, with 12 bases left between them. The CDR3 loop spans 16 amino acids. CDR3: CASSSPGTSTNEKLFF. CDR3 nucleotides: TGTGCCAGCAGCTCGCCTGGGACATCAACTAATGAAAAACTGTTTTTT.

The V gene is TRBV4-3, the J gene TRBJ2-7; 8 nucleotides agree with TRBD1. Germline V gene lookup returns CDR1 LGHNA and CDR2 YSLEER. V lost 1 base to trimming and J lost 3 bases; unmatched junction nucleotides: 11. CDR3 length: 17 amino acids. CDR3 in DNA: TGCGCCAGCAGCCAAGCGCGTACGCAGGGGGCCTTCTACGAGCAGTACTTC. Protein sequence: CASSQARTQGAFYEQYF.

The gene calls are TRBV10-3 and TRBJ2-7, with a possible D match to TRBD1 (6 bases). This CDR3 spans 12 amino acids. Trimming removed 3 bases from V and 9 bases from J, with 12 bases in between. Germline V gene sequence: CDR1 ENHRY, CDR2 SYGVKD. The CDR3 loop is CAISDLGAGQYF. For the CDR3, the DNA is TGTGCCATCAGTGACCTGGGGGCGGGGCAGTACTTC.

The chain recombines TRBV5-6 with TRBJ2-3, with a weak D call TRBD2 (7 bases). Germline V gene sequence: CDR1 SGHDT, CDR2 YYEEEE. The CDR3 has 14 residues. V was cut by 5 bases and J by 5 bases, with 15 bases left in between. This CDR3 reads CASRRAGAVDTQYF. CDR3 DNA sequence: TGTGCCAGCAGAAGGGCGGGGGCGGTAGATACGCAGTATTTT.

This chain links TRBV5-1 with TRBJ2-1; a possible D gene is TRBD1 (6 bases). Trimming cost V 6 bases and J 4 bases, with 17 bases left between them. The germline CDR1 and CDR2 sequences are SGHRS and YFSETQ. The length of the CDR3 is 15 residues. CDR3 protein: CASTKEQGHYNEQFF. CDR3 in DNA: TGCGCCAGCACTAAAGAACAGGGTCATTACAATGAGCAGTTCTTC.

V and J are TRBV28 and TRBJ2-7, with D possibly matching TRBD2 (6 bases). Looked up from germline, CDR1 is MDHEN and CDR2 is SYDVKM. The CDR3 extends over 14 amino acids. V lost 1 base and J lost 1, with 8 bases in between. CDR3 loop: CASSLLRDSYEQYF. CDR3 DNA sequence: TGTGCCAGCAGTTTATTGCGGGATTCCTACGAGCAGTACTTC.

This chain joins TRBV6-6 and TRBJ2-2; 9 nucleotides align to TRBD1. J was trimmed by 2 bases and V by 6 bases; bases with no gene match: 4. The germline CDR1 and CDR2 sequences are MNHNY and SVGAGI (reference sequence). The CDR3 loop spans 15 amino acids. The CDR3 protein is CASRLTGGNTGELFF. The DNA for the CDR3 is TGTGCCAGCAGACTCACAGGGGGCAACACCGGGGAGCTGTTTTTT.

This clone was found a few times. The rearrangement links TRBV7-8 to TRBJ2-1; D assignment may be TRBD1 or TRBD2 (5 bases each). Germline loops: CDR1 SGHVS, CDR2 FQNEAQ. The CDR3 has 20 residues. Trimming removed 6 bases from V and 0 bases from J, with 27 bases in between. The CDR3 spells CASSPDRLTRVGTSYNEQFF. The CDR3 bases are TGTGCCAGCAGTCCAGACAGACTTACTCGGGTAGGGACCTCCTACAATGAGCAGTTCTTC.

The J gene is TRBJ2-1, the V gene TRBV19, with 9 positions matching TRBD2. CDR1 is LNHDA and CDR2 is SQIVND in the germline V gene (reference sequence). With V trimmed by 7 bases and J by 0 bases, 10 bases remained unmatched. CDR3 length equals 17 residues. CDR3 sequence reads: CASKSSGGLSSYNEQFF. CDR3 nucleotides: TGTGCCAGTAAGAGTAGCGGGGGCCTTAGCTCCTACAATGAGCAGTTCTTC.